This T cell receptor (beta chain) appears in the sequencing data of a study of cytomegalovirus exposure and HLA in healthy donors. This CDR3 is 16 amino acids long. Germline V CDR1 and CDR2: SGHRS, YFSETQ. Trimming took 7 bases from V and 0 from J; bases not matched to a gene: 6. About this clone: Its target is not known.

Study outcomes and limitations: Many donors carried some public TCRs, although rarity characterized most TCR sequences. Per published reports, the classifier diagnosed cytomegalovirus status with high specificity and sensitivity. In vitro, a few CMV-associated chains proved specific for CMV antigens. Cytomegalovirus-associated TCR beta chains were listed, numbering around 150.

The table came from immunoSEQ multiplex PCR; TCRdb's copy has only in-frame clones and leaves some out. Of some 170,000 clones listed, around 87% are singletons. The specimen sequenced was PBMCs. This chain joins TRBV5-1 and TRBJ2-3, with 12 bases that match TRBD2. The receptor's source is a woman aged 25 to 39 in good health and CMV-seronegative. The chain's CDR3 is CASGVTSGGSTDTQYF. CDR3 coding DNA: TGCGCCAGCGGTGTGACTAGCGGGGGAAGCACAGATACGCAGTATTTT.